These 3 T cell receptor beta chains were sequenced from one sample in a study of T cells of healthy individuals. TCRdb recomputed calls from the 5' RACE reads with MiXCR, one row per CDR3 protein. The sample consists of around 40,000 distinct CDR3 sequences, approximately 4.5% of them appearing once. Receptors originate from a human donor in good health.

The chain joins TRBV19 to TRBJ1-1; D is uncertain. This CDR3 is 12 amino acids long. Germline V gives CDR1 LNHDA, CDR2 SQIVND (reference sequence). V was cut by 7 bases and J by 1 base, with 7 bases left in between. The CDR3 spells CASKIPNTEAFF. CDR3 nucleotide sequence: TGTGCCAGTAAGATTCCGAACACTGAAGCTTTCTTT.

This clonotype was observed many times. The J gene is TRBJ2-7, the V gene TRBV7-2; maybe TRBD2 (5 bases). Trimming stripped 5 bases from V and 4 bases from J, with 9 bases between. In germline, CDR1 is SGHTA, CDR2 FQGNSA. CDR3 length equals 12 residues. This chain's CDR3 is CASSLLVYEQYF. The CDR3 region has the DNA TGTGCCAGCAGCCTACTAGTATACGAGCAGTACTTC.

This clonotype occurred many times. The V call is TRBV4-2, the J call TRBJ2-2; possible D gene TRBD2, 5 bases. Per the germline V gene, CDR1 is LGHNA and CDR2 is YNFKEQ. V was trimmed by 1 base and J by 3 bases, leaving 9 bases between them. This CDR3 has 15 amino acids. CDR3 in DNA: TGTGCCAGCAGCCAAGGCGGACTTTACACCGGGGAGCTGTTTTTT. Protein: CASSQGGLYTGELFF.